This is a list of T cell receptor beta chains from one sample in a study of cytomegalovirus exposure and HLA in healthy donors. Repertoires were generated with immunoSEQ multiplex PCR, while TCRdb's copy carries only in-frame clones and drops some. Of roughly 220,000 clones listed, 70% are singletons. The sequenced sample was PBMCs. These receptors were collected from a man aged 35-49 years in good health and CMV-seropositive. CDR3s include the opening cysteine and the closing phenylalanine or tryptophan. The D gene is left open where the match is weak. Rows may omit the clone size; those that give it use once, few, many or a size class.

.	.	TRBJ2-5	TRBV11-1	CASSLFRYQETQYF	TGTGCCAGCAGCTTATTCCGGTACCAAGAGACCCAGTACTTC
TRBD1	.	TRBJ2-7	TRBV5-4	CASSLLRDRRFDEQYF	TGTGCCAGCAGCTTGTTGCGGGACAGGAGATTCGACGAGCAGTACTTC
TRBD1	.	TRBJ1-5	TRBV6-5	CASSYFRQGRGLPQHF	TGTGCCAGCAGTTACTTCCGACAGGGCCGTGGATTGCCCCAGCATTTT
.	.	TRBJ2-1	TRBV10-1	CASSEPRIGKDYYNEQFF	TGCGCCAGCAGTGAGCCCCGGATCGGAAAGGACTACTACAATGAGCAGTTCTTC
.	.	TRBJ2-6	TRBV7-2	CASSRPEVGANVLTF	TGTGCCAGCAGCCGCCCGGAGGTTGGGGCCAACGTCCTGACTTTC
.	.	TRBJ2-6	TRBV25-1	CASSAQGNSGANVLTF	TGTGCCAGCAGTGCCCAGGGAAACTCTGGGGCCAACGTCCTGACTTTC
TRBD2	.	TRBJ2-3	TRBV13	CASSAPGLAGAITDTQYF	TGTGCCAGCAGCGCTCCGGGACTAGCGGGGGCTATCACAGATACGCAGTATTTT
TRBD2	medium-sized	TRBJ2-3	TRBV5-1	CASSHRGGRGTDTQYF	TGCGCCAGCAGCCACCGGGGGGGCAGAGGCACAGATACGCAGTATTTT
TRBD1	.	TRBJ1-5	TRBV19	CATTEGQLNQPQHF	TGTGCCACGACCGAGGGACAGTTAAATCAGCCCCAGCATTTT
TRBD2	.	TRBJ2-1	TRBV15	CATRVTSGGAQDYNEQFF	TGTGCCACCAGGGTTACTAGCGGGGGCGCACAAGACTACAATGAGCAGTTCTTC
TRBD1	.	TRBJ2-7	TRBV7-2	CASSEQGVDGYEQYF	TGTGCCAGCAGCGAACAGGGGGTTGACGGCTACGAGCAGTACTTC
TRBD1	.	TRBJ1-2	TRBV7-2	CASSPGTGYGYTF	TGTGCCAGCAGCCCTGGGACAGGGTATGGCTACACCTTC
TRBD1	few	TRBJ1-1	TRBV5-1	CASSAQGLAEAFF	TGCGCCAGCAGCGCACAGGGGTTGGCTGAAGCTTTCTTT
.	few	TRBJ2-3	TRBV14	CASSQSSDTQYF	TGTGCCAGCAGCCAAAGCTCAGATACGCAGTATTTT
TRBD2	.	TRBJ2-1	TRBV7-3	CASSLSGGLHNEQFF	TGTGCCAGCAGCCTTAGCGGGGGGCTACACAATGAGCAGTTCTTC
.	.	TRBJ2-7	TRBV27	CASSSHRERLYEQYF	TGTGCCAGCAGTTCTCACAGGGAAAGGCTCTACGAGCAGTACTTC
TRBD1	few	TRBJ1-4	TRBV6-1	CASRDRRQGEKLFF	TGTGCCAGCAGGGACAGGCGCCAAGGTGAAAAACTGTTTTTT
TRBD1	.	TRBJ2-7	TRBV7-2	CASSLETGGPTYEQYF	TGTGCCAGCAGCTTAGAAACAGGGGGGCCAACCTACGAGCAGTACTTC
.	.	TRBJ1-5	TRBV6-4	CATNSACQPQHF	TGTGCCACCAACAGTGCTTGTCAGCCCCAGCATTTT
.	few	TRBJ1-1	TRBV13	CASSFTGVRSTEAFF	TGTGCCAGCAGCTTTACGGGGGTCAGGAGCACTGAAGCTTTCTTT
.	.	TRBJ2-2	TRBV19	CASSIRGWNPNTGELFF	TGTGCCAGTAGTATTAGGGGATGGAACCCGAACACCGGGGAGCTGTTTTTT
.	.	TRBJ2-7	TRBV6-5	CASSSLLTGEQYF	TGTGCCAGCAGTTCTTTACTAACAGGGGAGCAGTACTTC
TRBD2	once	TRBJ2-2	TRBV4-1	CASSPSPGLAGPGELFF	TGCGCCAGCAGCCCAAGCCCCGGACTAGCGGGCCCCGGGGAGCTGTTTTTT
TRBD1	.	TRBJ1-6	TRBV5-1	CASSRTGTGVYSPLHF	TGCGCCAGCAGCAGGACCGGGACAGGGGTATATTCACCCCTCCACTTT
.	.	TRBJ2-3	TRBV14	CASSQGGHRTDTQYF	TGTGCCAGCAGCCAAGGGGGACACCGGACAGATACGCAGTATTTT
TRBD1	.	TRBJ1-1	TRBV19	CASSHRGGNTEAFF	TGTGCCAGTAGTCACAGGGGGGGGAACACTGAAGCTTTCTTT
TRBD1	.	TRBJ2-1	TRBV5-4	CASSSPTGAYNEQFF	TGTGCCAGCAGCTCCCCGACAGGGGCCTACAATGAGCAGTTCTTC
TRBD1	few	TRBJ2-7	TRBV5-4	CASSRDRDEQYF	TGTGCCAGCAGCCGGGACAGGGACGAGCAGTACTTC
TRBD2	.	TRBJ2-7	TRBV5-1	CASSLETSASYEQYF	TGCGCCAGCAGCTTGGAGACTAGCGCTTCCTACGAGCAGTACTTC
TRBD1	.	TRBJ1-2	TRBV6-5	CASSYVAGGGYTF	TGTGCCAGCAGTTACGTAGCAGGGGGTGGCTACACCTTC
.	.	TRBJ2-1	TRBV7-2	CASSPRRPTPRNEQFF	TGTGCCAGCAGCCCCCGTAGACCCACCCCGAGGAATGAGCAGTTCTTC
.	.	TRBJ1-2	TRBV2	CASSMGAGVDGYTF	TGTGCCAGCAGCATGGGAGCGGGAGTCGACGGCTACACCTTC
TRBD2	.	TRBJ2-7	TRBV7-9	CSSSWAEGAGVLSYEQYF	TGTTCCAGCAGCTGGGCAGAAGGAGCGGGGGTACTCTCCTACGAGCAGTACTTC
TRBD2	.	TRBJ2-3	TRBV4-1	CASSQLLAGDTDTQYF	TGCGCCAGCAGCCAGCTTCTAGCGGGGGACACAGATACGCAGTATTTT
.	few	TRBJ2-2	TRBV5-4	CASSLIGLQGGELFF	TGTGCCAGCAGCTTGATCGGCCTGCAGGGCGGGGAGCTGTTTTTT
.	.	TRBJ2-4	TRBV6-1	CASGAINIQYF	TGTGCCTCAGGGGCCATTAACATTCAGTACTTC
.	.	TRBJ2-7	TRBV5-1	CASSSYRDTSYEQYF	TGCGCCAGCAGCTCCTACCGGGACACGTCCTACGAGCAGTACTTC
.	.	TRBJ1-2	TRBV7-9	CASSLGGGTNYGYTF	TGTGCCAGCAGCTTAGGCGGCGGCACTAACTATGGCTACACCTTC
.	.	TRBJ1-5	TRBV27	CASSPTPSDRTPQHF	TGTGCCAGCAGCCCTACCCCCTCGGACAGAACGCCCCAGCATTTT
.	.	TRBJ2-1	TRBV5-6	CASSYSSVNNEQFF	TGTGCCAGCTCTTATTCTAGCGTCAACAATGAGCAGTTCTTC
.	.	TRBJ1-5	TRBV2	CASSIQGYQPQHF	TGTGCCAGCAGCATTCAGGGTTATCAGCCCCAGCATTTT
.	.	TRBJ2-3	TRBV19	CASSIGSRTDTQYF	TGTGCCAGTAGTATTGGTAGTCGGACAGATACGCAGTATTTT
.	.	TRBJ1-2	TRBV7-2	CASTPTGLRSGYTF	TGTGCCAGCACCCCGACAGGTTTAAGGAGTGGCTACACCTTC
TRBD1	.	TRBJ1-3	TRBV18	CASSPRIQDRGLGNTIYF	TGTGCCAGCTCACCACGAATCCAGGACAGGGGGCTCGGAAACACCATATATTTT
TRBD1	few	TRBJ1-6	TRBV18	CASSRDSSSYNSPLHF	TGTGCCAGCTCTCGGGACAGCAGCTCCTATAATTCACCCCTCCACTTT
TRBD2	once	TRBJ2-1	TRBV7-9	CASSFLRGGSYNEQFF	TGTGCCAGCAGCTTTCTCCGCGGGGGTTCCTACAATGAGCAGTTCTTC
.	.	TRBJ1-1	TRBV7-9	CASSLPLVAAEAFF	TGTGCCAGCAGCTTACCCCTCGTGGCCGCTGAAGCTTTCTTT
.	.	TRBJ2-1	TRBV7-2	CASSLEGQYRYNEQFF	TGTGCCAGCAGCTTAGAAGGACAGTACAGGTACAATGAGCAGTTCTTC
TRBD1	.	TRBJ2-7	TRBV19	CASSTQGADEQYF	TGTGCCAGTAGTACCCAGGGGGCGGACGAGCAGTACTTC
.	.	TRBJ1-2	TRBV7-2	CASSLRSGWDYGYTF	TGTGCCAGCAGCTTAAGGTCGGGGTGGGACTATGGCTACACCTTC
.	.	TRBJ1-4	TRBV23-1	CASRRYVGLNEKLFF	TGCGCCAGCAGGCGGTACGTCGGTCTTAATGAAAAACTGTTTTTT
.	.	TRBJ1-6	TRBV5-1	CASSLLNSPLHF	TGCGCCAGCAGCTTACTGAATTCACCCCTCCACTTT